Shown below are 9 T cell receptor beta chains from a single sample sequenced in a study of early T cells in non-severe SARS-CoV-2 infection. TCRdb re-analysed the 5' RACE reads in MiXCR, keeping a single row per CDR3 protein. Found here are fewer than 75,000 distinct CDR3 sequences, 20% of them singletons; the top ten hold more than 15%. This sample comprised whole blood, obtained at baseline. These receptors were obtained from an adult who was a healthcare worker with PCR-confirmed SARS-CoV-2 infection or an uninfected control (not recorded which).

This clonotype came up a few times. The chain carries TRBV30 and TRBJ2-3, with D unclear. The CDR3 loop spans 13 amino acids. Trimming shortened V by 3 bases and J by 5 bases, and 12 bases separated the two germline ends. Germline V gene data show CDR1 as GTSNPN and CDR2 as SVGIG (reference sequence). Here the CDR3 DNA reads TGTGCCTGGAGCGCCGGAGCTGGAGATACGCAGTATTTT. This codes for CAWSAGAGDTQYF.

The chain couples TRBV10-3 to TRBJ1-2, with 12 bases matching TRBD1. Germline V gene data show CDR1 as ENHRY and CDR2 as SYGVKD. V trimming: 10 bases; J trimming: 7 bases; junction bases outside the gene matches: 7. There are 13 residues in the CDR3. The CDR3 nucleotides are TGTGCCACCTCCGGGACAGGGGGCATTGGCTACACCTTC. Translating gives CATSGTGGIGYTF.

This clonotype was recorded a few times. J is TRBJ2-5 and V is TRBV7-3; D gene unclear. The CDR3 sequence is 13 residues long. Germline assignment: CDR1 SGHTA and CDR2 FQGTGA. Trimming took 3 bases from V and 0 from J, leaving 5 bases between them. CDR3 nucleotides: TGTGCCAGCAGCTTCTCGCACCAAGAGACCCAGTACTTC. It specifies CASSFSHQETQYF.

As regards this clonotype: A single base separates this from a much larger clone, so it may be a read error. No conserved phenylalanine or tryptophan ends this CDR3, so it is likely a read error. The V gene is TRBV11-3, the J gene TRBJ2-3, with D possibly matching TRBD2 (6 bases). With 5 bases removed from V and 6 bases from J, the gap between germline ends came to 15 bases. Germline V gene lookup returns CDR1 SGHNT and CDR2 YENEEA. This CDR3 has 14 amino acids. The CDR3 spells CASSTTAGSDTQYL. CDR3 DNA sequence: TGTGCCAGCAGCACCACTGCGGGGTCGGATACGCAGTATTTA.

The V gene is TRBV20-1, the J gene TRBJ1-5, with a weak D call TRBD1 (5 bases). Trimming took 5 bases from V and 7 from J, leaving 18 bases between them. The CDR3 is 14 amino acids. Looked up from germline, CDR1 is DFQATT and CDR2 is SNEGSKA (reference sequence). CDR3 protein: CSASGTKKAQPQHF. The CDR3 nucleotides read TGCAGTGCTTCCGGGACTAAGAAGGCCCAGCCCCAGCATTTT.

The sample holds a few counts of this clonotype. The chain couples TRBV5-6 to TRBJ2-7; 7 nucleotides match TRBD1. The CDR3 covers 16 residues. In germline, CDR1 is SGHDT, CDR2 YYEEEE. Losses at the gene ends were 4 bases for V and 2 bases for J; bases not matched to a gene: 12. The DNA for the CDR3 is TGTGCCAGCAGCCTAGGACAGGTCTTAAGACCCTACGAGCAGTACTTC. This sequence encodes CASSLGQVLRPYEQYF.

The CDR3 protein is CASSRSNSYNEQFF. DNA for the CDR3: TGCGCCAGCAGCAGAAGTAACTCCTACAATGAGCAGTTCTTC. The chain links TRBV10-1 to TRBJ2-1; D is undetermined. CDR1 is WNHNN, CDR2 SYGVQD, per germline (reference sequence). The CDR3 covers 14 residues. V was cut by 6 bases and J by 0 bases, with 9 bases left in between.

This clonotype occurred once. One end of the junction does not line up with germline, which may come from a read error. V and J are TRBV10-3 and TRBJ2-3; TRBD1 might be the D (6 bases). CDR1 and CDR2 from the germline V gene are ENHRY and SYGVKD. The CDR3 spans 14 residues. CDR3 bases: TGTGCCATCAGTGAGGGCAGGGGAGCAGAAACGCAGTATTTT. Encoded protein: CAISEGRGAETQYF.

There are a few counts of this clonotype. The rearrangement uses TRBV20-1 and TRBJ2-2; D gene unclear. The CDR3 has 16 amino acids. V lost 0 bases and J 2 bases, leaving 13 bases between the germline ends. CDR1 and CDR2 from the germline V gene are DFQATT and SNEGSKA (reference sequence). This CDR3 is CSARDGGRSNTGELFF. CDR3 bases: TGCAGTGCTAGAGATGGCGGCAGAAGTAACACCGGGGAGCTGTTTTTT.